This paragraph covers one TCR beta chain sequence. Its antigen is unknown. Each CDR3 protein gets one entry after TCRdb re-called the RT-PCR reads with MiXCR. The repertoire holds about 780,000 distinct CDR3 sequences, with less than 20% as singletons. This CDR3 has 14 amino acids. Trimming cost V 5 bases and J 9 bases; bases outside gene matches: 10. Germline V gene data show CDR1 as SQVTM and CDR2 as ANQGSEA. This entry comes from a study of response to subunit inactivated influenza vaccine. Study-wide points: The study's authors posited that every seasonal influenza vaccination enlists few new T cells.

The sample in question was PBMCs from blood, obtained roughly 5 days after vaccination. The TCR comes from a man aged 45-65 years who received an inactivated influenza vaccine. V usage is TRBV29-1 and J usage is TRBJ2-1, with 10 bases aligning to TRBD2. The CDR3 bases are TGCAGCGTTAAGGGTCAGCGGGAGGGGGTTGAGCAGTTCTTC. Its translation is CSVKGQREGVEQFF.